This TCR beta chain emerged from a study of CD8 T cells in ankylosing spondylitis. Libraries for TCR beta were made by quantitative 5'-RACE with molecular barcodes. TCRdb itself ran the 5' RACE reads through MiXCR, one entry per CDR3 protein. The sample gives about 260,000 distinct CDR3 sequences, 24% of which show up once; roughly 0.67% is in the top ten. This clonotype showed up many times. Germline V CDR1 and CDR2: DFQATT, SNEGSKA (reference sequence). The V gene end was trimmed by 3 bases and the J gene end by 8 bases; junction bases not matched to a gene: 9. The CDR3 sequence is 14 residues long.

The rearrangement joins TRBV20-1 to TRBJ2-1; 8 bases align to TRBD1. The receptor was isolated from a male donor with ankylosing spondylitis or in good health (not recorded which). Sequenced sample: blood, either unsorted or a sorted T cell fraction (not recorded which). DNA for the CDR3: TGCAGTGCTAGGGCCCCGTACAGGGGGGATGAGCAGTTCTTC. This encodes CSARAPYRGDEQFF.